This T cell receptor (beta chain) was profiled in a study of blood T cell repertoires in COVID-19. Study-level background: COVID-19 samples, acute and convalescent, were from the United States, Italy and Spain. T cells, B-cell-depleted T cells, or PBMCs provided the cDNA or gDNA that served as material.

CDR1 is LNHNV, CDR2 YYDKDF, per germline (reference sequence). V was cut by 3 bases and J by 5 bases, with 16 bases left in between. The CDR3 consists of 15 residues. The participants were between about 18 and 90 years old and came from under 25 US areas. Up to 2 weeks before entering the study, exposed participants had met a COVID-19 case. Some clones are missing from TCRdb's copy, which holds only in-frame ones; the method was immunoSEQ multiplex PCR. The table includes over 200,000 clones, nearly 90% detected once. Sequencing was performed on PBMCs or T cells enriched from blood (not recorded which). The chain has TRBV15 and TRBJ1-1; weak D call: TRBD1 (5 bases). This receptor was taken from a man younger than 40 who had been exposed to COVID-19. CDR3 amino acids: CATSRGGQGRTEAFF. The CDR3 DNA reads TGTGCCACCAGCAGGGGAGGGCAGGGAAGAACTGAAGCTTTCTTT.